The clone carrying this TCR beta chain has a handful of counts. What it binds is unknown. TCRdb keeps only in-frame clones here, not all; method: immunoSEQ multiplex PCR. Of more than 80,000 clones listed, around 88% were seen once; the top ten hold about a tenth. The source of the sample is a study of T cell responses to AZD1222 COVID-19 vaccine. Study-wide points: Possibly, clonal diversity was underestimated; donors were largely white British and included more females. A rise in Spike-specific TCR breadth and depth followed two AZD1222 doses.

Per the germline V gene, CDR1 is MNHEY and CDR2 is SVGAGI. This CDR3 region has 15 residues. J was trimmed by 12 bases and V by 5 bases; bases with no gene match: 14. The chain couples TRBV6-5 to TRBJ1-4; the match to TRBD1 covers 8 bases. The starting material was peripheral blood, obtained on day 0 of MenACWY control vaccination. The source of this sequence is an adult in good health. CDR3 sequence: CASSRIWTGRGELFF. In DNA form, the CDR3 reads TGTGCCAGCAGTAGGATATGGACAGGGCGGGGAGAACTGTTTTTT.